A single sample is the source of the 32 T cell receptor beta chains below, sequenced in a study of naive and memory T cell subsets. Notes on the study in general: Especially in CD8 cells, naive repertoires contained a few larger clonotypes, possibly CD45RA-re-expressing memory cells.

An equimolar mix of two oligonucleotides served as the beta constant-region primer for TRBC1 and TRBC2. Ligated cDNA was amplified by four rounds of PCR with nested alpha and beta constant-region primers and SP2. Each CDR3 protein is one row after TCRdb ran MiXCR on the UMI-ligation and nested PCR reads. The table lists roughly 92,000 distinct CDR3 sequences, 10% to 12% of them singletons. For these TCRs, the target antigens are not known. Sequencing input: naive CD4+ T cells from blood. These receptors came from a human donor in good health.

This chain connects TRBV5-4 to TRBJ1-1, with D possibly matching TRBD1 (6 bases). Per germline, CDR1 SGHNT and CDR2 YYREEE (reference sequence). Between the trimmed V and J ends, which lost 1 base and 11 bases, there was a span of 18 bases. The length of the CDR3 is 14 residues. In DNA form, the CDR3 reads TGTGCCAGCAGCTTGTACAGGGCAAGCCATGGGGCTTTCTTT. This codes for CASSLYRASHGAFF.

This clonotype has a handful of counts. The chain uses TRBV6-2 or TRBV6-3 and TRBJ2-5, with 11 bases that match TRBD2. This CDR3 is built from 16 residues. Trimming removed 6 bases from V and 1 base from J; junction bases left unmatched: 7. The germline gives CDR1 MNHEY, CDR2 SVGEGT. CDR3 sequence (DNA): TGTGCCAGCAGGCCATCGACTAGCGGGACCCAAGAGACCCAGTACTTC. Its protein product is CASRPSTSGTQETQYF.

This clonotype has a handful of counts. The DNA of the CDR3 is TGTGCCAGCAGTTACACCTCCCCAGGGACTGGAAACACCATATATTTT. The encoded protein is CASSYTSPGTGNTIYF. This sequence joins TRBV6-5 and TRBJ1-3; D might be TRBD1 (5 bases). There are 16 residues in the CDR3. Germline values: CDR1 MNHEY, CDR2 SVGAGI. The V gene lost 2 bases and the J gene lost 2 bases, with 13 bases spanning the gap.

The table lists this clonotype with a few counts. V is TRBV30 and J is TRBJ2-7; a weak D match, TRBD2 (6 bases). Trimming shortened V by 4 bases and J by 0 bases, and 13 bases separated the two germline ends. The CDR3 consists of 14 residues. Germline V gene data show CDR1 as GTSNPN and CDR2 as SVGIG (reference sequence). The CDR3 nucleotides read TGTGCCTGGAACCCGGGACTCCACTCCTACGAGCAGTACTTC. This gives the protein CAWNPGLHSYEQYF.

This clonotype was recorded a few times. The gene calls are TRBV10-3 and TRBJ2-7, with 9 bases that match TRBD1. Germline CDR1 ENHRY, CDR2 SYGVKD. With V trimmed by 6 bases and J by 1 base, 4 bases remained unmatched. The CDR3 contains 14 residues. The CDR3 spells CAIRPGQGSYEQYF. DNA of the CDR3: TGTGCCATCAGGCCGGGACAGGGATCCTACGAGCAGTACTTC.

Many counts were recorded for this clonotype. The chain combines TRBV6-5 with TRBJ2-3; 7 bases align to TRBD1. CDR3 length: 15 amino acids. Unmatched junction bases numbered 7, after V lost 5 bases and J lost 2 bases. Germline V gene data show CDR1 as MNHEY and CDR2 as SVGAGI. CDR3 sequence (DNA): TGTGCCAGCAGTCCGCCGGGACAGATCACAGATACGCAGTATTTT. Residues: CASSPPGQITDTQYF.

This clonotype has a count of ten or more. The chain combines TRBV2 with TRBJ2-7, with TRBD2 matching over 8 bases. Trimming cost V 3 bases and J 6 bases; bases outside gene matches: 16. Germline V lookup: CDR1 SNHLY, CDR2 FYNNEI. This CDR3 comprises 17 residues. The CDR3 nucleotides are TGTGCCAGCAGTGACTGGGGTGCCGGGACTAGACCAGGCGAGCAGTACTTC. Protein sequence: CASSDWGAGTRPGEQYF.

This clonotype was observed a few times. The chain joins TRBV7-2 to TRBJ2-1; 8 nucleotides match TRBD2. The CDR3 has 15 residues. Germline values: CDR1 SGHTA, CDR2 FQGNSA. V was clipped by 1 base and J by 8 bases; unmatched bases: 7. The DNA for the CDR3 is TGTGCCAGCAGCTTAGAGGGCACGGGAGGGGATGAGCAGTTCTTC. Protein: CASSLEGTGGDEQFF.

The V call is TRBV2, the J call TRBJ2-6; D uncertain. CDR1 is SNHLY and CDR2 is FYNNEI in the germline V gene. The V end lost 6 bases, the J end lost 0 bases, and 12 bases lay between the germline ends. This CDR3 region has 16 residues. The CDR3 reads CASSSGLSSGANVLTF. The CDR3 DNA sequence: TGTGCCAGCAGCTCGGGCCTAAGCTCTGGGGCCAACGTCCTGACTTTC.

The chain links TRBV27 to TRBJ2-7; D perhaps matches TRBD2 (5 bases). Deletions cut 3 bases from V and 6 bases from J, with 18 bases between. Germline V gives CDR1 MNHEY, CDR2 SMNVEV (reference sequence). This CDR3 has 15 amino acids. The CDR3 loop is CASSLDWVRDREQYF. CDR3 bases: TGTGCCAGCAGTTTGGATTGGGTTCGGGATCGCGAGCAGTACTTC.

This clonotype was counted at least ten times. CDR3 residues: CASHPSSASPLHF. The CDR3 DNA is TGTGCCAGCCATCCCTCGTCGGCTTCACCCCTCCACTTT. The V and J genes are TRBV6-2 or TRBV6-3 and TRBJ1-6; D not resolved. Trimming shortened V by 8 bases and J by 9 bases, and 14 bases separated the two germline ends. The CDR3 spans 13 residues. The V gene's germline CDR1 is MNHEY and CDR2 SVGEGT.

The chain has TRBV20-1 and TRBJ1-1, with a weak D call TRBD1 (6 bases). V gave up 7 bases and J gave up 1 base, with 13 bases separating them. This CDR3 is 13 amino acids long. CDR1 is DFQATT, CDR2 SNEGSKA, per germline (reference sequence). The CDR3 loop reads CSVSGGGNTEAFF. In DNA, the CDR3 is TGCAGTGTCAGCGGAGGGGGGAACACTGAAGCTTTCTTT.

On this clonotype itself: At one of its ends the junction is not consistent with the germline gene, which may arise from a read error. V gene TRBV6-2 or TRBV6-3 combines with J gene TRBJ2-1; 8 nucleotides line up with TRBD2. The CDR3 sequence is 12 residues long. CDR1 and CDR2 from the germline V gene are MNHEY and SVGEGT. The CDR3 DNA reads as TGTGCCAGCAGTGACCCGGGAGGGTACAGGGACTTC. Translated, it gives CASSDPGGYRDF.

The chain recombines TRBV5-1 with TRBJ1-2, with D unclear. Germline assignment: CDR1 SGHRS and CDR2 YFSETQ. The germline V and J ends were trimmed by 2 bases and 1 base, with 6 bases remaining between them. The CDR3 extends over 13 amino acids. CDR3 loop: CASSFRSNYGYTF. The CDR3 bases are TGCGCCAGCAGCTTCAGAAGTAACTATGGCTACACCTTC.

This clonotype has just a few counts. V and J are TRBV6-5 and TRBJ1-4; D is undetermined. Per germline, CDR1 MNHEY and CDR2 SVGAGI. V was shortened by 6 bases and J by 0 bases, with 11 bases between the two germline ends. The CDR3 sequence is 15 residues long. The CDR3 bases are TGTGCCAGCAGAGCCCTGGGGACAACTAATGAAAAACTGTTTTTT. This translates into CASRALGTTNEKLFF.

This clonotype was counted ten times or more. The chain recombines TRBV20-1 with TRBJ2-3; TRBD2 matches 10 bases. The CDR3 contains 13 residues. In germline, CDR1 is DFQATT, CDR2 SNEGSKA (reference sequence). Unmatched junction bases numbered 1, after V lost 2 bases and J lost 5 bases. CDR3 DNA: TGCAGTGCTAGACTAGCGGGAGTAGATACGCAGTATTTT. Its translation is CSARLAGVDTQYF.

The chain links TRBV27 to TRBJ2-6; D is undetermined. This CDR3 region has 15 residues. Germline CDR1 is MNHEY and CDR2 is SMNVEV (reference sequence). V dropped 2 bases and J dropped 2 bases, with 7 bases sitting between them. The CDR3 region has the DNA TGTGCCAGCAGTTTACGAGAGACTGGGGCCAACGTCCTGACTTTC. Translation gives CASSLRETGANVLTF.

This clonotype has a count of ten or more. The J gene is TRBJ2-7, the V gene TRBV18, with D uncertain. Deletions cut 6 bases from V and 8 bases from J, with 14 bases between. The germline V gene has CDR1 KGHSH and CDR2 LQKENI. The CDR3 has 12 amino acids. CDR3 region: CASSFVTEKQYF. The CDR3 nucleotides read TGTGCCAGCTCGTTCGTTACAGAAAAGCAGTACTTC.

The rearrangement joins TRBV6-1 to TRBJ1-4, with a weak D call TRBD1 (6 bases). CDR3 length equals 13 residues. Trimming removed 8 bases from V and 4 bases from J, with 11 bases in between. Germline lookup yields CDR1 MNHNS and CDR2 SASEGT. CDR3 sequence: CASEGGVNEKLFF. CDR3 DNA sequence: TGTGCCAGCGAGGGGGGGGTTAATGAAAAACTGTTTTTT.

The gene calls are TRBV29-1 and TRBJ1-1; 8 bases fit TRBD1. Trimming at V came to 6 bases and at J to 1 base, leaving 7 bases not matched to a gene. The CDR3 is 14 residues long. Germline CDR1 and CDR2: SQVTM and ANQGSEA. In DNA, the CDR3 is TGCAGCGTGTCTACCGGACAGGGGAACACTGAAGCTTTCTTT. Amino acids: CSVSTGQGNTEAFF.

Many counts were recorded for this clonotype. This chain joins TRBV5-6 and TRBJ1-3; no reliable D call. Germline V CDR1 and CDR2: SGHDT, YYEEEE. Trimming took 1 base from V and 0 from J, leaving 8 bases between them. CDR3 size: 15 residues. The CDR3 sequence is CASSLRIASGNTIYF. The CDR3 DNA sequence: TGTGCCAGCAGCTTGAGGATAGCCTCTGGAAACACCATATATTTT. The full variable domain, in which reference TRBV5-6 and TRBJ1-3 provide the parts outside the CDR3, is DAGVTQSPTHLIKTRGQQVTLRCSPKSGHDTVSWYQQALGQGPQFIFQYYEEEERQRGNFPDRFSGHQFPNYSSELNVNALLLGDSALYLCASSLRIASGNTIYFGEGSWLTVV.

This clonotype was seen ten or more times. V usage is TRBV12-3 or TRBV12-4 and J usage is TRBJ2-7; perhaps TRBD2 as D (6 bases). CDR3 length: 16 residues. V lost 6 bases to trimming and J lost 5 bases, with 23 bases between them. CDR3 DNA sequence: TGTGCCAGCAGCCGATCCACAGGCGGGTGGGGGGACGAGCAGTACTTC. It encodes CASSRSTGGWGDEQYF.

The chain has TRBV13 and TRBJ1-1, with D possibly TRBD1 on 5 matching bases. Trimming left V 5 bases short and J 7 bases short, with 20 bases between. This CDR3 comprises 15 residues. In germline, CDR1 is PRHDT, CDR2 FYEKMQ (reference sequence). In nucleotides, the CDR3 is TGTGCCAGCAGCCCCCCGACAGCTCTGCCTAGTGAAGCTTTCTTT. It is translated as CASSPPTALPSEAFF.

There are a few counts of this clonotype. The chain couples TRBV10-3 to TRBJ2-7, with TRBD2 matching over 7 bases. V lost 1 base to trimming and J lost 5 bases; unmatched junction nucleotides: 5. The CDR3 runs 14 residues. The germline V gene has CDR1 ENHRY and CDR2 SYGVKD. The CDR3 coding sequence is TGTGCCATCAGTGAGTTCGGGGGGAACGACGAGCAGTACTTC. Protein product: CAISEFGGNDEQYF.

The chain couples TRBV11-2 to TRBJ2-6; D remains unclear. V dropped 4 bases and J dropped 0 bases, with 10 bases sitting between them. Germline CDR1 and CDR2: SGHAT and FQNNGV. CDR3 length: 16 amino acids. The CDR3 sequence is CASSYGSGSGANVLTF. The DNA of the CDR3 is TGTGCCAGCAGCTACGGGTCGGGCTCTGGGGCCAACGTCCTGACTTTC.

This clonotype occurred many times. The chain combines TRBV7-3 with TRBJ2-3, with 8 bases matching TRBD1. The CDR3 contains 18 residues. The germline gives CDR1 SGHTA, CDR2 FQGTGA. J was trimmed by 3 bases and V by 3 bases; bases with no gene match: 14. In nucleotides, the CDR3 is TGTGCCAGCAGCTTGGGACACGGGACAGGACTTTTTACAGATACGCAGTATTTT. Translation gives CASSLGHGTGLFTDTQYF. The full variable domain, in which reference TRBV7-3 and TRBJ2-3 provide the parts outside the CDR3, is GAGVSQTPSNKVTEKGKYVELRCDPISGHTALYWYRQSLGQGPEFLIYFQGTGAADDSGLPNDRFFAVRPEGSVSTLKIQRTERGDSAVYLCASSLGHGTGLFTDTQYFGPGTRLTVL.

This clonotype has only a few counts. DNA of the CDR3: TGTGCCAGCAGTTTAGTACTTATGAACACTGAAGCTTTCTTT. This translates into CASSLVLMNTEAFF. V usage is TRBV12-3 or TRBV12-4 and J usage is TRBJ1-1; D unresolved. The V end was cut by 1 base, the J end by 0 bases, with 6 bases between. CDR3 length: 14 amino acids.

A few counts support this clonotype. J is TRBJ2-1 and V is TRBV19; possible D gene TRBD1, 6 bases. Trimming took 3 bases from V and 12 from J, leaving 9 bases between them. The CDR3 loop spans 11 amino acids. Looked up from germline, CDR1 is LNHDA and CDR2 is SQIVND (reference sequence). CDR3 nucleotides: TGTGCCAGTAGTATGCGAGGGGGGCAGTTCTTC. This translates into CASSMRGGQFF.

Only a few counts were recorded for this clonotype. The chain couples TRBV12-3 or TRBV12-4 to TRBJ2-6; D not resolved. This CDR3 spans 15 amino acids. Trimming removed 10 bases from V and 0 bases from J, with 13 bases in between. Here the CDR3 reads CATQGPLSGANVLTF. The CDR3 region has the DNA TGTGCCACCCAAGGACCGCTCTCTGGGGCCAACGTCCTGACTTTC.

This clonotype turned up a few times. This sequence joins TRBV5-4 and TRBJ1-6; 7 nucleotides match TRBD1. This CDR3 has 13 residues. Germline assignment: CDR1 SGHNT and CDR2 YYREEE (reference sequence). V lost 3 bases to trimming and J lost 11 bases; unmatched junction nucleotides: 5. CDR3 region: CASSSGQMAPLHF. The CDR3 nucleotides read TGTGCCAGCAGCTCGGGACAGATGGCACCCCTCCACTTT.

This clonotype showed up many times. The chain is built from TRBV7-9 and TRBJ2-3, with D unclear. Germline lookup yields CDR1 SEHNR and CDR2 FQNEAQ (reference sequence). V was cut by 2 bases and J by 2 bases, with 17 bases left in between. CDR3 length: 17 residues. CDR3 protein: CASSLYRRSLNTDTQYF. CDR3 bases: TGTGCCAGCAGCTTATACCGGCGTTCACTTAACACAGATACGCAGTATTTT.

This clonotype was observed a few times. The CDR3 loop is CASSLNRVGEQYF. CDR3 bases: TGTGCCAGCAGCTTAAACAGGGTTGGAGAGCAGTACTTC. The chain uses TRBV11-1 and TRBJ2-7; the D gene is possibly TRBD1 (6 bases). Per the germline V gene, CDR1 is SGHAT and CDR2 is FQDESV (reference sequence). V lost 2 bases and J lost 7, with 12 bases in between. There are 13 residues in the CDR3.